Shown below are 15 T cell receptor beta chains from a single sample sequenced in a study of T cell responses to AZD1222 COVID-19 vaccine. Only in-frame clones appear in the TCRdb table, and some are missing; sequencing was by immunoSEQ multiplex PCR. The sample yields 95,000 to 150,000 clones, approximately 90% seen once. Material: peripheral blood, obtained on day 0 of AZD1222 vaccination. These receptor sequences come from an adult in good health.

V gene TRBV13 combines with J gene TRBJ1-2; 7 nucleotides agree with TRBD1. The CDR3 length is 16 residues. CDR1 is PRHDT and CDR2 is FYEKMQ in the germline V gene (reference sequence). V dropped 3 bases and J dropped 8; count of bases not matched to a gene: 15. Here the CDR3 DNA reads TGTGCCAGCAGCTTGCCCAGGATCGACAGGGAGCAAGGCTACACCTTC. This codes for CASSLPRIDREQGYTF.

The chain carries TRBV27 and TRBJ2-7; D is possibly TRBD1 (5 bases). Looked up from germline, CDR1 is MNHEY and CDR2 is SMNVEV (reference sequence). CDR3 length equals 15 residues. Between the trimmed V and J ends, which lost 6 bases and 1 base, there was a span of 16 bases. In nucleotides, the CDR3 is TGTGCCAGCAGACCGACAGTTGCGGATTCCTACGAGCAGTACTTC. Its translation: CASRPTVADSYEQYF.

The chain carries TRBV5-4 and TRBJ2-2; TRBD1 aligns across 9 bases. The CDR3 is 17 residues long. Per germline, CDR1 SGHNT and CDR2 YYREEE (reference sequence). Unmatched junction bases numbered 16, after V lost 7 bases and J lost 6 bases. In nucleotides, the CDR3 is TGTGCCAGCGGGCCGGGCGGGACAGGGTTTTTATCCGGGGAGCTGTTTTTT. The encoded protein is CASGPGGTGFLSGELFF.

The rearrangement uses TRBV6-5 and TRBJ1-2, with D possibly matching TRBD1 (6 bases). The CDR3 loop spans 15 amino acids. Germline-derived CDR1 and CDR2 are MNHEY and SVGAGI. V was shortened by 5 bases and J by 8 bases, with 21 bases between the two germline ends. The CDR3 nucleotides read TGTGCCAGCAGTAGAAACAAACAGGGCCCTGACGGCTACACCTTC. This translates into CASSRNKQGPDGYTF.

J is TRBJ1-1 and V is TRBV19, with D unresolved. Germline lookup yields CDR1 LNHDA and CDR2 SQIVND (reference sequence). V was trimmed by 6 bases and J by 0 bases, leaving 11 bases between them. CDR3 length equals 14 residues. The DNA of the CDR3 is TGTGCCAGTAGCTACAGTGCCTTGAACACTGAAGCTTTCTTT. This codes for CASSYSALNTEAFF.

This rearrangement joins TRBV9 to TRBJ2-3; D could derive from TRBD1 or TRBD2 (5 bases each). The CDR3 runs 13 residues. The V and J ends lost 5 bases and 2 bases respectively, with 9 bases between them. Germline V gene data show CDR1 as SGDLS and CDR2 as YYNGEE. DNA of the CDR3: TGTGCCAGCAGGGGGGAGAACACAGATACGCAGTATTTT. Translating gives CASRGENTDTQYF.

The chain uses TRBV6-1 and TRBJ2-7; D not resolved. Trimming shortened V by 3 bases and J by 4 bases, and 4 bases separated the two germline ends. Germline V lookup: CDR1 MNHNS, CDR2 SASEGT. The CDR3 is made up of 11 amino acids. In DNA, the CDR3 is TGTGCCAGCAGTGAGATTTACGAGCAGTACTTC. Translating it yields CASSEIYEQYF.

This clone was observed a few times. This chain connects TRBV11-2 to TRBJ2-2, with 9 bases lining up with TRBD2. Looked up from germline, CDR1 is SGHAT and CDR2 is FQNNGV. This CDR3 spans 14 amino acids. The V segment lost 5 bases and the J segment 13 bases; nucleotides outside the gene matches: 11. The DNA of the CDR3 is TGTGCCAGCAGCACCCTAGCCGCGGGGGGGCGGCTGTTTTTT. This codes for CASSTLAAGGRLFF.

V gene TRBV12-3 or TRBV12-4 combines with J gene TRBJ2-1; D uncertain. The V and J ends lost 5 bases and 5 bases respectively, with 7 bases between them. This CDR3 comprises 12 residues. This CDR3 reads CASSPRNNEQFF. CDR3 nucleotides: TGTGCCAGCAGTCCCAGAAACAATGAGCAGTTCTTC.

The V and J genes are TRBV10-2 and TRBJ2-5, with 9 bases matching TRBD2. The CDR3 is made up of 12 amino acids. With 8 bases clipped from V and 5 bases from J, the junction kept 3 bases outside the gene matches. The germline CDR1 and CDR2 sequences are WSHSY and SAAADI. In nucleotides, the CDR3 is TGCGCCAGCCAGCGGGGGGAGGAGACCCAGTACTTC. Its protein product is CASQRGEETQYF.

This chain uses TRBV7-9 with TRBJ2-2; tentatively, D is TRBD2 (6 bases). From germline, CDR1 is SEHNR and CDR2 FQNEAQ (reference sequence). CDR3 length: 17 residues. V was clipped by 4 bases and J by 6 bases, with 21 bases between them. CDR3 sequence: CASSSLALAVTPGELFF. The CDR3, as DNA: TGTGCCAGCAGCTCCCTAGCACTAGCTGTAACACCCGGGGAGCTGTTTTTT.

The genes are TRBV27 and TRBJ1-6; unclear D gene. The CDR3 totals 16 residues. The germline CDR1 and CDR2 sequences are MNHEY and SMNVEV (reference sequence). Between the trimmed V and J ends, which lost 2 bases and 2 bases, there was a span of 10 bases. CDR3 in DNA: TGTGCCAGCAGTTTAAATGGCAGCCCCTATAATTCACCCCTCCACTTT. It codes for CASSLNGSPYNSPLHF.

CDR3 in amino acids: CASSLVAAGGLMNTEAFF. DNA for the CDR3: TGCGCCAGCAGCTTGGTAGCGGCAGGGGGGCTCATGAACACTGAAGCTTTCTTT. This chain joins TRBV5-1 and TRBJ1-1, with 7 bases that match TRBD1. Per the germline V gene, CDR1 is SGHRS and CDR2 is YFSETQ. The trim removed 0 bases at V and 0 bases at J, leaving 11 bases unmatched. CDR3 size: 18 residues.

In the case of this clone: The germline gene is not matched at one end of the junction; a read error may be the cause. V is TRBV29-1 and J is TRBJ2-7; D remains ambiguous. Germline V gives CDR1 SQVTM, CDR2 ANQGSEA. This CDR3 contains 12 residues. The chain's CDR3 is CSVEESPRFEIF. Written as DNA, the CDR3 is TGCAGCGTTGAAGAGAGCCCTAGGTTTGAGATATTC.

The V gene is TRBV6-6, the J gene TRBJ2-7, with D perhaps matching TRBD1 (6 bases). The germline gives CDR1 MNHNY, CDR2 SVGAGI (reference sequence). The length of the CDR3 is 15 residues. Trimming pared 7 bases from V and 2 bases from J, leaving 18 bases between. The CDR3 DNA reads as TGTGCCAGCACCTACCATTATGGACAGACCTACGAGCAGTACTTC. This codes for CASTYHYGQTYEQYF.